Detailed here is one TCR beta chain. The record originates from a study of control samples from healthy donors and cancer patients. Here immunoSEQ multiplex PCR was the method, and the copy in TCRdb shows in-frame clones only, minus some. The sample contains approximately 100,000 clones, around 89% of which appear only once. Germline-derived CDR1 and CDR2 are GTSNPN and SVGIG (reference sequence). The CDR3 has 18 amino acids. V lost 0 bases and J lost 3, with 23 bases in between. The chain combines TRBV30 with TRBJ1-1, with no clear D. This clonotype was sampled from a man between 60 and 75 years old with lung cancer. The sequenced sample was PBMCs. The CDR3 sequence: CAWSVLATITQTDTEAFF. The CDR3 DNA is TGTGCCTGGAGTGTACTTGCTACTATAACCCAAACGGACACTGAAGCTTTCTTT.